In its sample, the clone carrying this T cell receptor beta chain was seen many times. The study tagged each TCR cDNA molecule with a unique molecular identifier. Via MiXCR, TCRdb re-called the 5' RACE reads, giving one row per CDR3 protein. The table has tens of thousands of distinct CDR3 sequences, approximately 3% seen once. Noted time point: sample taken at primary tumor resection. Donors were some 72 untreated early-stage non-small cell lung cancer patients. The input material, whole RNA from tumor, nontumor lung or frozen PBMC, was sequenced unsorted. The data originate from a study of spatial heterogeneity in lung cancer. Study in general: Unique TCR and UMI combinations averaged more than ten appearances each in raw reads.

The sequencing used normal lung tissue next to the tumor, collected at surgery. This TCR came from a male donor with early-stage non-small cell lung cancer.

The CDR3 bases are TGTGCCAGCAGTTACTCCCGGACAGGAAACTATGGCTACACCTTC. It specifies CASSYSRTGNYGYTF. The genes are TRBV6-5 and TRBJ1-2; TRBD1 aligns across 7 bases. This CDR3 has 15 residues. CDR1 and CDR2 (germline): MNHEY, SVGAGI. Germline trimming cut 0 bases from V and 2 bases from J; bases unmatched to any gene: 3.